This TCR beta chain was captured in a study of cytomegalovirus exposure and HLA in healthy donors. Looking at the study overall: A subsequent analysis reported that the roughly 120 validation repertoires were produced on the same platform that had also been used for the roughly 700 first-cohort repertoires. Study results and caveats: Rare TCR sequences predominated, though certain public TCRs were found in many donors. Diagnosis of cytomegalovirus status made by the classifier reportedly showed high specificity and sensitivity. It was 160 or so TCR beta chains that were listed as cytomegalovirus-associated.

About this clone: Antigen unknown.

Per the germline V gene, CDR1 is SGHTA and CDR2 is FQGNSA. CDR3 size: 14 residues. The germline V and J ends were trimmed by 2 bases and 6 bases, with 11 bases remaining between them. Measured with immunoSEQ multiplex PCR; TCRdb has only the in-frame clones, and not every one. Of 47,000 or so clones in the sample, roughly 92% are singletons; the top ten hold almost 1.5%. Sequenced: PBMCs. This TCR came from a man aged 18-30 years in good health and CMV-seronegative. The chain uses TRBV7-2 and TRBJ1-5; maybe TRBD1 (5 bases). The DNA for the CDR3 is TGTGCCAGCAGCTTACGGGGGGGAGGTCAGCCCCAGCATTTT. It is translated as CASSLRGGGQPQHF.